Listed here are 24 T cell receptor beta chains from one sample, sequenced in a study of T cell changes during pregnancy in multiple sclerosis. Sequencing was performed with immunoSEQ multiplex PCR; in TCRdb, only in-frame clones are kept and a portion is missing. The sample records 45,000 or so clones, roughly 90% being singletons. Sample: PBMCs (not recorded whether the cells were cultured). These receptors all come from a female donor with multiple sclerosis, enrolled in a pregnancy study.

This chain links TRBV9 with TRBJ2-3; 11 bases are a match to TRBD2. In germline, CDR1 is SGDLS, CDR2 YYNGEE. Trimming cost V 0 bases and J 2 bases; bases outside gene matches: 8. The CDR3 is 18 amino acids. The CDR3 reads CASSVGASGRIATDTQYF. The CDR3 DNA reads as TGTGCCAGCAGCGTAGGGGCTAGCGGGAGGATCGCCACAGATACGCAGTATTTT.

A single count supports this clone. This chain uses TRBV5-6 with TRBJ1-5, with D tentatively TRBD1 (6 bases). The V gene's germline CDR1 is SGHDT and CDR2 YYEEEE. This CDR3 has 15 amino acids. V was trimmed by 0 bases and J by 4 bases, leaving 11 bases between them. CDR3 residues: CASSLGAQGNQPQHF. CDR3 nucleotide sequence: TGTGCCAGCAGCTTGGGGGCACAGGGAAATCAGCCCCAGCATTTT.

This chain links TRBV16 with TRBJ2-3, with 10 bases fitting TRBD2. The V gene's germline CDR1 is KGHSY and CDR2 FQNENV. V shed 3 bases, J shed 4 bases, and the junction held 7 bases outside the gene matches. There are 16 residues in the CDR3. CDR3 in amino acids: CASSHPLAGKADTQYF. In nucleotides, the CDR3 is TGTGCCAGCAGCCATCCACTAGCGGGAAAAGCAGATACGCAGTATTTT.

The rearrangement joins TRBV28 to TRBJ2-5, with D possibly being TRBD1 (6 bases). The V gene's germline CDR1 is MDHEN and CDR2 SYDVKM. The V end was cut by 6 bases, the J end by 5 bases, with 22 bases between. This CDR3 has 16 residues. The CDR3 DNA reads TGTGCCAGCAGCTCAACTAGGGACATCCCTGGGGAGACCCAGTACTTC. This sequence encodes CASSSTRDIPGETQYF.

The genes are TRBV18 and TRBJ2-6, with D maybe TRBD1 (5 bases). The V gene lost 6 bases and the J gene lost 0 bases, with 9 bases spanning the gap. Germline V CDR1 and CDR2: KGHSH, LQKENI. CDR3 length equals 15 residues. CDR3 sequence (DNA): TGTGCCAGCTCTCCGACAGTCTCTGGGGCCAACGTCCTGACTTTC. Encoded protein: CASSPTVSGANVLTF.

Only a few counts were recorded for this clone. The chain combines TRBV28 with TRBJ2-7; 9 bases are a match to TRBD2. V shed 6 bases, J shed 6 bases, and the junction held 15 bases outside the gene matches. Germline values: CDR1 MDHEN, CDR2 SYDVKM. The CDR3 is 16 residues long. CDR3 sequence reads: CASSPNGGGRAFEQYF. The CDR3 DNA follows: TGTGCCAGCAGCCCAAACGGGGGCGGGAGGGCCTTCGAGCAGTACTTC.

The chain has TRBV27 and TRBJ1-1; 7 bases map to TRBD1. There are 15 residues in the CDR3. Germline V gene data show CDR1 as MNHEY and CDR2 as SMNVEV (reference sequence). J gave up 8 bases and V 5 bases, and 14 bases lay outside the gene matches. CDR3: CASSPRQGGRSEAFF. The CDR3 region has the DNA TGTGCCAGCAGTCCCCGACAGGGAGGAAGGTCGGAAGCTTTCTTT.

J is TRBJ1-2 and V is TRBV14; TRBD1 agrees at 8 bases. Germline CDR1 SGHDN, CDR2 FVKESK. The CDR3 is 16 amino acids. The junction had 8 bases not matched to a gene; V was cut back by 1 base and J by 4 bases. The CDR3 DNA reads as TGTGCCAGCAGCCAAGGGTCGGGGGGACAGGTCTATGGCTACACCTTC. Protein product: CASSQGSGGQVYGYTF.

The chain carries TRBV6-1 and TRBJ2-7; D might be TRBD1 (7 bases). The CDR3 contains 14 residues. From germline, CDR1 is MNHNS and CDR2 SASEGT. The germline V and J ends were trimmed by 6 bases and 4 bases, with 16 bases remaining between them. DNA for the CDR3: TGTGCCAGCAGCCAGGCGGGACAGTTATACGAGCAGTACTTC. Residues: CASSQAGQLYEQYF.

The chain has TRBV29-1 and TRBJ2-1; TRBD2 agrees at 7 bases. Germline loops: CDR1 SQVTM, CDR2 ANQGSEA. V gave up 3 bases and J gave up 2 bases; unmatched junction bases: 4. The CDR3 runs to 14 residues. CDR3 residues: CSVDSSGAYNEQFF. In DNA, the CDR3 is TGCAGCGTTGATTCCAGCGGGGCCTACAATGAGCAGTTCTTC.

This clone occurred a few times. The V gene is TRBV6-1, the J gene TRBJ2-3, with 8 bases aligning to TRBD2. Per the germline V gene, CDR1 is MNHNS and CDR2 is SASEGT. Losses at the gene ends were 2 bases for V and 4 bases for J; bases not matched to a gene: 5. This CDR3 region has 15 residues. CDR3 in amino acids: CASSEFAGGADTQYF. For the CDR3, the DNA is TGTGCCAGCAGTGAATTCGCGGGAGGTGCAGATACGCAGTATTTT.

In DNA form, the CDR3 reads TGTGCCAGCAATGGAGGGGTGCCTCACGGCGAGCAGTTCTTC. Amino acids: CASNGGVPHGEQFF. The V call is TRBV27, the J call TRBJ2-1; D perhaps matches TRBD2 (6 bases). CDR3 length: 14 residues. Germline V gene lookup returns CDR1 MNHEY and CDR2 SMNVEV (reference sequence). V dropped 7 bases and J dropped 10 bases, with 20 bases sitting between them.

The chain links TRBV5-6 to TRBJ1-5, with D hard to call. Looked up from germline, CDR1 is SGHDT and CDR2 is YYEEEE. This CDR3 has 13 residues. Trimming stripped 4 bases from V and 5 bases from J, with 10 bases between. This CDR3 is CASSRAPDQPQHF. The DNA of the CDR3 is TGTGCCAGCAGCCGGGCCCCCGATCAGCCCCAGCATTTT.

The rearrangement uses TRBV27 and TRBJ1-2; D call uncertain. The ends were cut back, 5 bases at V and 4 bases at J, with 11 bases in the middle. The V gene's germline CDR1 is MNHEY and CDR2 SMNVEV (reference sequence). The CDR3 totals 13 residues. CDR3 in amino acids: CASSPGGSYGYTF. The CDR3 DNA reads TGTGCCAGCAGTCCAGGAGGGAGCTATGGCTACACCTTC.

The chain carries TRBV5-1 and TRBJ1-1; D remains ambiguous. The V gene lost 3 bases and the J gene lost 1 base, with 7 bases spanning the gap. The CDR3 is 13 residues long. Germline V gives CDR1 SGHRS, CDR2 YFSETQ. The CDR3: CASSYRQNTEAFF. The DNA for the CDR3 is TGCGCCAGCAGCTACAGACAGAACACTGAAGCTTTCTTT.

This chain links TRBV5-4 with TRBJ2-1; D not resolved. Germline values: CDR1 SGHNT, CDR2 YYREEE (reference sequence). Between the trimmed V and J ends, which lost 2 bases and 10 bases, there was a span of 22 bases. The CDR3 loop spans 16 amino acids. The CDR3 bases are TGTGCCAGCAGCTTTGGGCGCTCGGCAGGTGGGCAAGAGCAGTTCTTC. Amino acids: CASSFGRSAGGQEQFF. The variable domain in full, completed from reference TRBV5-4 and TRBJ2-1, reads ETGVTQSPTHLIKTRGQQVTLRCSSQSGHNTVSWYQQALGQGPQFIFQYYREEENGRGNFPPRFSGLQFPNYSSELNVNALELDDSALYLCASSFGRSAGGQEQFFGPGTRLTVL.

This chain links TRBV7-3 with TRBJ2-3; 10 nucleotides line up with TRBD2. The CDR3 is 16 residues long. V was pared by 5 bases and J by 2 bases, with 7 bases of the junction left unmatched. Looked up from germline, CDR1 is SGHTA and CDR2 is FQGTGA. The CDR3 region is CASSTRLAGVTDTQYF. The CDR3, as DNA: TGTGCCAGCAGCACCCGACTAGCGGGTGTCACAGATACGCAGTATTTT.

The chain links TRBV6-1 to TRBJ2-3; 12 nucleotides match TRBD2. Trimming took 3 bases from V and 6 from J; bases not matched to a gene: 10. The CDR3 is 17 amino acids. Germline lookup yields CDR1 MNHNS and CDR2 SASEGT. The CDR3 reads CASSEWGLAGEGDTQYF. CDR3 DNA: TGTGCCAGCAGTGAGTGGGGACTAGCGGGCGAGGGGGATACGCAGTATTTT.

This rearrangement joins TRBV18 to TRBJ1-4; weak D call: TRBD1 (5 bases). The V end was cut by 3 bases, the J end by 0 bases, with 8 bases between. Germline CDR1 reads KGHSH; CDR2 reads LQKENI. The CDR3 runs to 15 residues. The CDR3 coding sequence is TGTGCCAGCTCACCGGGGGGGTCAACTAATGAAAAACTGTTTTTT. Amino acids: CASSPGGSTNEKLFF. Full variable domain (outside the CDR3, taken from reference TRBV18 and TRBJ1-4): NAGVMQNPRHLVRRRGQEARLRCSPMKGHSHVYWYRQLPEEGLKFMVYLQKENIIDESGMPKERFSAEFPKEGPSILRIQQVVRGDSAAYFCASSPGGSTNEKLFFGSGTQLSVL.

V gene TRBV18 combines with J gene TRBJ2-1; D not resolved. The CDR3 loop spans 14 amino acids. Germline CDR1 KGHSH, CDR2 LQKENI. Between the trimmed V and J ends, which lost 3 bases and 2 bases, there was a span of 8 bases. The CDR3 region has the DNA TGTGCCAGCTCACCTCCCCAAGCCTACAATGAGCAGTTCTTC. This gives the protein CASSPPQAYNEQFF. Looking up the rest from reference TRBV18 and TRBJ2-1 gives the full variable domain: NAGVMQNPRHLVRRRGQEARLRCSPMKGHSHVYWYRQLPEEGLKFMVYLQKENIIDESGMPKERFSAEFPKEGPSILRIQQVVRGDSAAYFCASSPPQAYNEQFFGPGTRLTVL.

The rearrangement links TRBV19 to TRBJ2-2; unclear D gene. The CDR3 is made up of 12 amino acids. The V gene's germline CDR1 is LNHDA and CDR2 SQIVND (reference sequence). V shed 3 bases and J shed 5 bases, with 4 bases lying between them. The DNA for the CDR3 is TGTGCCAGTAGTATCGGGACCGGGGAGCTGTTTTTT. Residues: CASSIGTGELFF.

Concerning this clone itself: A junction boundary mismatches the germline segment, possibly from a read error. The rearrangement uses TRBV6-5 and TRBJ2-7, with D perhaps matching TRBD1 or TRBD2 (5 bases each). The CDR3 covers 11 residues. Germline CDR1 is MNHEY and CDR2 is SVGAGI. CDR3 amino acids: CASKDRDRFSF. CDR3 in DNA: TGTGCCAGCAAGGACCGGGACCGTTTTTCTTTC.

This clone was seen once. The chain joins TRBV5-4 to TRBJ2-5; the match to TRBD2 covers 7 bases. The length of the CDR3 is 13 residues. Per the germline V gene, CDR1 is SGHNT and CDR2 is YYREEE (reference sequence). The V gene end was trimmed by 8 bases and the J gene end by 1 base; junction bases not matched to a gene: 5. The chain's CDR3 is CASAPGGQETQYF. CDR3 coding DNA: TGTGCCAGTGCCCCGGGAGGCCAAGAGACCCAGTACTTC.

The chain links TRBV6-1 to TRBJ2-5; the D gene is possibly TRBD2 (6 bases). Trimming left V 10 bases short and J 5 bases short, with 17 bases between. CDR1 and CDR2 from the germline V gene are MNHNS and SASEGT. This CDR3 region has 13 residues. The CDR3: CATRPGAGETQYF. The CDR3, as DNA: TGTGCCACAAGGCCGGGAGCTGGGGAGACCCAGTACTTC.